Presented here are 17 T cell receptor beta chains from one specimen sequenced in a study of cytomegalovirus exposure and HLA in healthy donors. Primers included in the PCR were 60 Vbeta and 13 Jbeta primers. The assay was immunoSEQ multiplex PCR, and TCRdb's table has in-frame clones only and misses some. The sample carries fewer than 90,000 clones, almost 80% recorded once. The sample was PBMCs. Source of these receptors: a female donor in good health and CMV-seronegative.

The V gene is TRBV18, the J gene TRBJ1-2; 7 positions match TRBD1. V dropped 5 bases and J dropped 8; count of bases not matched to a gene: 11. This CDR3 has 14 amino acids. Germline CDR1 reads KGHSH; CDR2 reads LQKENI. The CDR3 region is CASSAGQENQGYTF. CDR3 bases: TGTGCCAGCTCAGCCGGACAGGAGAATCAGGGCTACACCTTC.

This sequence joins TRBV4-1 and TRBJ1-1; D remains unclear. There are 15 residues in the CDR3. V was pared by 0 bases and J by 2 bases, with 10 bases between. Germline CDR1 reads MGHRA; CDR2 reads YSYEKL. CDR3 loop: CASSQEVSVNTEAFF. The CDR3 DNA reads TGCGCCAGCAGCCAAGAAGTTTCAGTTAACACTGAAGCTTTCTTT.

CDR3 DNA: TGTGCCAGCAGCTTTGGGTCCGGGACAGGGGGCATCTACACCTTC. Translation: CASSFGSGTGGIYTF. This sequence joins TRBV7-2 and TRBJ1-2, with 12 bases fitting TRBD1. J lost 10 bases, V lost 3 bases, and 9 bases had no gene match. The CDR3 has 15 residues. Germline lookup yields CDR1 SGHTA and CDR2 FQGNSA.

The chain is built from TRBV25-1 and TRBJ2-7; a possible D gene is TRBD1 (6 bases). The CDR3 spans 13 residues. CDR1 and CDR2 (germline): MGHDK, SYGVNS. Trimming stripped 5 bases from V and 3 bases from J, with 11 bases between. CDR3 sequence (DNA): TGTGCCAGCAGTCTCACGGGACACTACGAGCAGTACTTC. This gives the protein CASSLTGHYEQYF.

This chain uses TRBV11-2 with TRBJ2-7, with 7 bases identical to TRBD1. The CDR3 is 14 residues long. Germline V gene data show CDR1 as SGHAT and CDR2 as FQNNGV. Unmatched junction bases numbered 9, after V lost 1 base and J lost 9 bases. The DNA for the CDR3 is TGTGCCAGCAGCTTAGGGACAGGCGCCGGCGCGCAGTACTTC. Its translation: CASSLGTGAGAQYF.

In its sample, this clone was seen once. This chain links TRBV7-2 with TRBJ2-5; perhaps TRBD1 as D (5 bases). Trimming left V 2 bases short and J 5 bases short, with 15 bases between. The CDR3 length is 15 residues. Germline V gene sequence: CDR1 SGHTA, CDR2 FQGNSA. This CDR3 reads CASSLQGRYGETQYF. The CDR3 DNA reads TGTGCCAGCAGCTTACAGGGTCGGTATGGGGAGACCCAGTACTTC.

J is TRBJ2-5 and V is TRBV25-1; 13 positions match TRBD2. The ends lost 4 bases at V and 4 bases at J; junction bases unmatched: 9. The CDR3 is 17 amino acids. Per the germline V gene, CDR1 is MGHDK and CDR2 is SYGVNS. The CDR3 is CASSAETSGRPGETQYF. DNA of the CDR3: TGTGCCAGCAGTGCCGAGACTAGCGGGAGGCCAGGAGAGACCCAGTACTTC.

For the CDR3, the DNA is TGTGCCAGCGGGGGGGGGAACACCGGGGAGCTGTTTTTT. It is translated as CASGGGNTGELFF. V and J are TRBV28 and TRBJ2-2; 7 positions match TRBD2. The length of the CDR3 is 13 residues. Germline V gives CDR1 MDHEN, CDR2 SYDVKM. V was clipped by 8 bases and J by 1 base; unmatched bases: 1.

V and J are TRBV27 and TRBJ2-3, with 12 bases matching TRBD2. This CDR3 spans 15 amino acids. With 5 bases clipped from V and 7 bases from J, the junction kept 7 bases outside the gene matches. The germline CDR1 and CDR2 sequences are MNHEY and SMNVEV (reference sequence). In nucleotides, the CDR3 is TGTGCCAGCAGTCCTACTAGCGGGGGGTTAAATACGCAGTATTTT. Translation gives CASSPTSGGLNTQYF.

This clone has a handful of counts. The chain joins TRBV18 to TRBJ2-7, with TRBD2 matching 9 bases. The CDR3 contains 16 residues. Germline loops: CDR1 KGHSH, CDR2 LQKENI. J lost 2 bases, V lost 0 bases, and 5 bases had no gene match. DNA of the CDR3: TGTGCCAGCTCACCACCTCTTAGCGGGAGCCCCTACGAGCAGTACTTC. Encoded protein: CASSPPLSGSPYEQYF.

This rearrangement joins TRBV6-1 to TRBJ1-1, with TRBD1 identical over 8 bases. Trimming at V came to 0 bases and at J to 5 bases, leaving 8 bases not matched to a gene. From germline, CDR1 is MNHNS and CDR2 SASEGT. The CDR3 runs to 16 residues. The chain's CDR3 is CASSEAGTGIFTEAFF. For the CDR3, the DNA is TGTGCCAGCAGTGAAGCGGGGACAGGTATATTTACTGAAGCTTTCTTT.

The chain combines TRBV4-3 with TRBJ2-2; 9 positions match TRBD1. CDR3 length: 15 residues. The germline gives CDR1 LGHNA, CDR2 YSLEER. Germline trimming cut 4 bases from V and 5 bases from J; bases unmatched to any gene: 5. The CDR3 spells CASSPRDRVTGELFF. The CDR3 DNA sequence: TGCGCCAGCAGCCCCCGGGACAGGGTGACCGGGGAGCTGTTTTTT.

V is TRBV27 and J is TRBJ2-2; D not certain. CDR3 length: 11 amino acids. Trimming shortened V by 5 bases and J by 4 bases, and 2 bases separated the two germline ends. CDR1 and CDR2 (germline): MNHEY, SMNVEV (reference sequence). Here the CDR3 reads CASSRTGELFF. DNA for the CDR3: TGTGCCAGCAGTCGCACCGGGGAGCTGTTTTTT.

The CDR3 DNA follows: TGTGCCATCAGTGAGTCGACCCGTTTAACTAGCGGAGATACAGATACGCAGTATTTT. It translates to CAISESTRLTSGDTDTQYF. The chain links TRBV10-3 to TRBJ2-3, with 8 bases that match TRBD2. CDR1 and CDR2 (germline): ENHRY, SYGVKD. V shed 0 bases and J 3 bases; nucleotides not matched to a gene: 14. The CDR3 sequence is 19 residues long.

The chain combines TRBV18 with TRBJ2-7; 8 nucleotides align to TRBD2. The length of the CDR3 is 16 residues. V lost 1 base to trimming and J lost 4 bases; unmatched junction nucleotides: 9. Germline values: CDR1 KGHSH, CDR2 LQKENI. The DNA for the CDR3 is TGTGCCAGCTCACCACGGGTGAGCGGGAGAATTTACGAGCAGTACTTC. Its protein product is CASSPRVSGRIYEQYF.

The chain recombines TRBV19 with TRBJ2-5; D ambiguous. Per germline, CDR1 LNHDA and CDR2 SQIVND (reference sequence). The CDR3 is made up of 14 amino acids. The V gene lost 5 bases and the J gene lost 2 bases, with 12 bases spanning the gap. Written as DNA, the CDR3 is TGTGCCAGTAGTCCATCGCAGGCGCAAGAGACCCAGTACTTC. Amino acids: CASSPSQAQETQYF.

The rearrangement uses TRBV10-3 and TRBJ2-3, with D perhaps matching TRBD2 (7 bases). The V end lost 10 bases, the J end lost 2 bases, and 16 bases lay between the germline ends. Germline V gene sequence: CDR1 ENHRY, CDR2 SYGVKD. There are 14 residues in the CDR3. The CDR3 nucleotides read TGTGCCACCAAGGGAGGGGGGTACACAGATACGCAGTATTTT. As protein: CATKGGGYTDTQYF.